The sequence of this TCR beta chain was determined in a study of blood T cells in healthy people across ages (dated by TCRdb to about 2015). At the level of the whole study: Template switching captured roughly one uniquely barcoded TCR beta cDNA molecule per two T cells in model experiments. Age-related changes in TCR beta repertoire diversity were measured in the study by deep sequencing normalized with unique cDNA molecular identifiers. The donors were divided into four age groups: young (average 16 years), middle-aged (about 40), aged (approximately 62) and long-lived (82). For two donors (one aged 18 to 29 and one aged 80 or older), the study analyzed two additional independent replicas of 1 million unique cDNA reads from the same blood draw. Summary of the overall study and its limitations: Observed TCR beta diversity per million T cells fell roughly linearly with age, and a significant reduction was already apparent by age approximately 41. Estimates of total diversity from one million sequenced T cells were regarded as lower bounds and underestimates. Because the CMV infection status of the donors was unknown, age-related changes in expanded clonotypes may potentially have been confounded. Since profiling was done on bulk unsorted PBMCs, naive and antigen-experienced compartments could not be conclusively compared. Observed TCR beta diversity correlated strongly with the percentage of naive T cells measured by flow cytometry. Compared with the aged group, the long-lived group had more naive CD4+ T cells, fewer expanded clones and increased TCR diversity, suggesting age selection.

Counted from cysteine to phenylalanine, this CDR3 has 14 amino acids. Of the read, only the CDR3 DNA is kept; its 42 bases are in frame from base 1. This clonotype has only a few counts. Which antigen it targets is not known. One junction end disagrees with the germline gene, perhaps due to a read error. The library was built by means of 5' RACE. Sequencing took place on an Illumina HiSeq 2500. The second PCR ran for roughly 7 to 12 cycles and used a J-beta primer mix along with a sample-barcoded 5' primer. A template-switch 5' adaptor carrying 12 random nucleotides introduced a unique molecular identifier onto each TCR beta cDNA molecule. At least 2.5 million CDR3-containing paired-end reads were obtained from each sample. The Mint cDNA synthesis kit, primed by a TRBC-specific oligonucleotide, was used to synthesize first-strand cDNA from all RNA. All cDNA was treated with uracil-DNA glycosylase and then went through a first 18-cycle PCR with the universal primers M1SS and BC2_uni_R. Concerning the study's data processing: For normalization, 1 million high-quality reads, each with a distinct molecular identifier, were randomly selected from each sample. Instead of being binned into consensus sequences, reads with shared molecular identifiers were discarded. MiTCR, run with a Q25 quality threshold and the strictest error-elimination algorithm, handled CDR3 identification, clonotype clustering and error correction. A nonparametric unseen species model with Euler transformation was used to estimate a lower bound on total TCR beta diversity. TCRdb handled the public reads itself, with Q25 trimming in fastp and clone calling in MiXCR, and kept productive beta chains. Rows with a matching CDR3 protein are joined into one entry that keeps the most common DNA and genes. TCRdb, rather than the study authors, made the V and J calls. For this sample there are approximately 800,000 distinct CDR3 sequences; 25% appear just once. More than 3% of the sample belongs to the ten largest clones.

Donors were under 40 systemically healthy Caucasian individuals from Russia aged 6 to 90 years. Each donor gave about 9.2 milliliters of peripheral blood, drawn into EDTA-treated Vacutainer tubes. Ficoll-Paque density-gradient centrifugation was used to isolate PBMCs, with at least 6.5 million per sample. Trizol reagent was used to extract total RNA from the PBMCs, yielding at least 5 micrograms per sample. The percentages of naive CD45RAhigh/CD27high T cells were determined by flow cytometry on a PBMC aliquot from every donor. The same data also went into a second study, on T cells of mothers and their children. The second investigation adds: Nine systemically healthy Caucasian individuals served as donors, namely three mothers together with their six children. cDNA synthesis used all of the extracted RNA, with 1.5 ug of RNA in each 15 ul reaction. In the second PCR, sample barcodes and 2-4 random nucleotides were introduced via the M1S primer. More than 9 million TCR beta CDR3 reads were obtained from each mother, and approximately 3 million reads were obtained from each child. Thymic selection shapes the output of TCR recombination in a similar way in related and unrelated pairs, and inherited differences have a minor effect. Normalized repertoire overlap was always slightly but never significantly higher in related than unrelated mother-child pairs. With a sensitivity of roughly 93 clones per million clonotypes, no persistent microchimeric T cell clones were detected. To look for features that set related mother-child pairs apart from unrelated individuals, the researchers ran deep NGS to compare the TCR beta repertoires of mothers and children. The mean age was roughly 44 +/- 4 years for the mothers and approximately 11 +/- 4 years for the children. Libraries were sequenced on Illumina HiSeq 2000 with 100+100 nt paired-end reads after adapter ligation with NEBNext reagents. To avoid cross-contamination, the mother libraries and the child libraries were prepared a month apart and sequenced in separate runs. For each donor, somewhere between 500,000 and 2,000,000 distinct TCR beta clonotypes were identified. Naive TCR beta clonotypes were estimated from low-frequency clonotypes matched to each donor's FACS-determined naive share, without sorting.

The rearranged segments are TRBV12-3 or TRBV12-4 and TRBJ2-5, with the D gene possibly TRBD1 or TRBD2, each one fitting 5 bases. The sample comprised blood. This clonotype was sampled from a boy aged 5-17 years in good health. CDR3 loop: CASKIGTTQETQYF. The DNA sequence follows: TGCGCCAGCAAGATCGGGACCACACAAGAGACCCAGTACTTC.